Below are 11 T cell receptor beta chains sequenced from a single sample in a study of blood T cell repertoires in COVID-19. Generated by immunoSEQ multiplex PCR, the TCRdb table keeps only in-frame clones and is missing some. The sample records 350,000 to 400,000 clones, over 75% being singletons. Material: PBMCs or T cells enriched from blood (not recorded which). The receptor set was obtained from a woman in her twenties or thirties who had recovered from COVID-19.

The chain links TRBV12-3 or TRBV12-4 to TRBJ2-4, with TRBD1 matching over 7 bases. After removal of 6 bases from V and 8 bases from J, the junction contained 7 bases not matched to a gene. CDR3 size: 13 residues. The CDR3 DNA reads TGTGCCAGCAGGGTACAGGGGTTTGACATTCAGTACTTC. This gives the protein CASRVQGFDIQYF.

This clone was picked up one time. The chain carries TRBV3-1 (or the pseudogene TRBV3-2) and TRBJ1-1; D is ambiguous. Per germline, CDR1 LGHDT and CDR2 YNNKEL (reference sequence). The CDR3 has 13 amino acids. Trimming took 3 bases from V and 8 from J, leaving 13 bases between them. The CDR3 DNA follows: TGTGCCAGCAGCCATTATGGACGGGAGGAAGCTTTCTTT. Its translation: CASSHYGREEAFF.

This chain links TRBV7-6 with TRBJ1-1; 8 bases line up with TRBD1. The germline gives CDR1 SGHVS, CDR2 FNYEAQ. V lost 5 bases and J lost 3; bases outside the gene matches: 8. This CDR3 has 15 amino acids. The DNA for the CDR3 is TGTGCCAGCAGCGCAACAGGGGGAGGTTACACTGAAGCTTTCTTT. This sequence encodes CASSATGGGYTEAFF.

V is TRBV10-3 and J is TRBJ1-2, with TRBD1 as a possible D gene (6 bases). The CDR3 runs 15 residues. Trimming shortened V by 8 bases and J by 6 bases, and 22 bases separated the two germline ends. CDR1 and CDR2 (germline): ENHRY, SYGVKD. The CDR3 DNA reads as TGTGCCATCGGGGTTGGTGGGGCAGGGGAAGATGGCTACACCTTC. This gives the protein CAIGVGGAGEDGYTF.

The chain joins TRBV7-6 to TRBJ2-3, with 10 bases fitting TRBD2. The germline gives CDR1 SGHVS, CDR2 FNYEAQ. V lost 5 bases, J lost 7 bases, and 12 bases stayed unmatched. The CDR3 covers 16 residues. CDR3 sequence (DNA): TGTGCCAGCAGCCTAGTCCTAGCGGGAGACCCTCATACGCAGTATTTT. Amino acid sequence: CASSLVLAGDPHTQYF.

CDR3 protein: CASSQRQRETQYF. As DNA, the CDR3 is TGTGCCAGCAGCCAAAGACAGAGAGAGACCCAGTACTTC. J is TRBJ2-5 and V is TRBV14; maybe TRBD1 (5 bases). In germline, CDR1 is SGHDN, CDR2 FVKESK. Trimming removed 2 bases from V and 4 bases from J, with 8 bases in between. The CDR3 runs to 13 residues.

The CDR3 coding sequence is TGTGCCAGCAGTTTATCCCCGAGGGCGGGCAGGGGCACTGAAGCTTTCTTT. Translated, it gives CASSLSPRAGRGTEAFF. This chain uses TRBV27 with TRBJ1-1, with D maybe TRBD1 (6 bases). Trimming cost V 0 bases and J 4 bases, with 18 bases left between them. In germline, CDR1 is MNHEY, CDR2 SMNVEV (reference sequence). The CDR3 spans 17 residues.

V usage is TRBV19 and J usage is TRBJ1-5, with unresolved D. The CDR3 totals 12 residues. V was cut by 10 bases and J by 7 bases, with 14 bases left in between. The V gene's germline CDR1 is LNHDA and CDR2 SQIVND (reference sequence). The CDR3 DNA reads TGTGCCACCTGGTCCACCGGGCAGCCCCAGCATTTT. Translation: CATWSTGQPQHF.

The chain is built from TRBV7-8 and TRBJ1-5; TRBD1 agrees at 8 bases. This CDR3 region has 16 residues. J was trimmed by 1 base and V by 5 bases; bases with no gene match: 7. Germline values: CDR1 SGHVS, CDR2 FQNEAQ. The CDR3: CASSGDRFGSNQPQHF. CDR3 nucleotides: TGTGCCAGCAGCGGGGACAGGTTTGGAAGCAATCAGCCCCAGCATTTT.

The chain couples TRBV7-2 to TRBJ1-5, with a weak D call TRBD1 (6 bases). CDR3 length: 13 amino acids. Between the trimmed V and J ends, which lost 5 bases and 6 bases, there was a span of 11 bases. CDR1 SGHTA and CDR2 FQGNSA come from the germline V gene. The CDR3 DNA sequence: TGTGCCAGCAGCGAGAACAGGGTTCAGCCCCAGCATTTT. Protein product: CASSENRVQPQHF.

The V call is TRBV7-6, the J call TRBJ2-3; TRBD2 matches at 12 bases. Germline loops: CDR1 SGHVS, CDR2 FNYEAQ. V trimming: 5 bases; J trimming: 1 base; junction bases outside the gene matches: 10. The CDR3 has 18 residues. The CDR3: CASSLGLAGSRGTDTQYF. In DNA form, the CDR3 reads TGTGCCAGCAGCCTAGGACTAGCGGGAAGTAGGGGCACAGATACGCAGTATTTT.